This TCR beta chain originates from a study of T cell changes during pregnancy in multiple sclerosis. This CDR3 is built from 15 residues. CDR1 MNHEY and CDR2 SMNVEV come from the germline V gene (reference sequence). V lost 5 bases and J lost 0, with 12 bases in between. The repertoire was sequenced with immunoSEQ multiplex PCR; TCRdb's copy has only in-frame clones and lacks some. The data show some 27,000 clones, with 75% to 90% seen just once and about 0.5% held by the top ten. The receptor comes from a female donor in good health, enrolled as a control in a pregnancy study. The sequences come from CD4+ T cells from peripheral blood mononuclear cells, collected in the first trimester of pregnancy. The chain is built from TRBV27 and TRBJ2-3; TRBD1 might be the D (6 bases). The CDR3 DNA reads TGTGCCAGCAGTCATAGGGGGAGAAGCACAGATACGCAGTATTTT. It specifies CASSHRGRSTDTQYF.